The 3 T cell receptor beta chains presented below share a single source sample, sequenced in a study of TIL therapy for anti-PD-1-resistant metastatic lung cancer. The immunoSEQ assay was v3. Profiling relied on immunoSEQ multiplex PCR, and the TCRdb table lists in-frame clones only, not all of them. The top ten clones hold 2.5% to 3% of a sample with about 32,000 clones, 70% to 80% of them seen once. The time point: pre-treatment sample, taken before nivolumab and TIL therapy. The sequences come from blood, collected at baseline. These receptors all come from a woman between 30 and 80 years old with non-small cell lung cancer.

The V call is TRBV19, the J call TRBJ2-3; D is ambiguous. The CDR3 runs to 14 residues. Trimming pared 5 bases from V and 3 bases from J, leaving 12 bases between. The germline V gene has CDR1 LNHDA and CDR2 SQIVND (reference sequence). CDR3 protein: CASSLQQGTDTQYF. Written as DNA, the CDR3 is TGTGCCAGTAGTCTGCAGCAAGGGACAGATACGCAGTATTTT.

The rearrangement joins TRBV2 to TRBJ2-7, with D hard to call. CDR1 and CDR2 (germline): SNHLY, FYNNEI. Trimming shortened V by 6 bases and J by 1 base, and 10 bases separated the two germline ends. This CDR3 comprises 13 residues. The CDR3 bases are TGTGCCAGCAGCAGCGACCGGTCCTACGAGCAGTACTTC. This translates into CASSSDRSYEQYF.

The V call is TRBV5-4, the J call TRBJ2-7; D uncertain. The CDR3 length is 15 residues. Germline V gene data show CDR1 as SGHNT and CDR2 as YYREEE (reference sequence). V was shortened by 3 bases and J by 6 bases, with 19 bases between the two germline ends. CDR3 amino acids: CASSSYSSPSAEQYF. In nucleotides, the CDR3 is TGTGCCAGCAGCTCTTACAGTTCTCCATCCGCCGAGCAGTACTTC.